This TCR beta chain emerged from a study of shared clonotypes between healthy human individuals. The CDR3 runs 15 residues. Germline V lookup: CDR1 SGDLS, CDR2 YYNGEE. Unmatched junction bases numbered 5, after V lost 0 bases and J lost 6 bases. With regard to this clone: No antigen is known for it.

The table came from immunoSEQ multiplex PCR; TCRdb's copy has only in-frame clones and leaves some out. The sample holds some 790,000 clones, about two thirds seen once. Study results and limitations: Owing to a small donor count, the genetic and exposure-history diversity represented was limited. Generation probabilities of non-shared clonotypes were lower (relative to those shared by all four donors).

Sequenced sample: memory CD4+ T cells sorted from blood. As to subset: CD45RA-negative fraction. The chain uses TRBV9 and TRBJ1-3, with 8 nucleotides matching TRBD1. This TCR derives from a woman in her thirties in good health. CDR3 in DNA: TGTGCCAGCAGCGTAGAGGACAGGGAGGAAAACACCATATATTTT. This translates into CASSVEDREENTIYF.